This is a list of T cell receptor beta chains from one sample in a study of T cells in Graves' hyperthyroidism and ophthalmopathy. TCRdb re-analysed the multiplex PCR reads in MiXCR, keeping a single row per CDR3 protein. The sample comprises 370,000 or so distinct CDR3 sequences, approximately 25% of which are singletons, and roughly 70% rests with the top ten. Source material: blood. The receptors derive from a man aged 50 to 59 with Graves' hyperthyroidism. Both conserved end residues are part of each CDR3. The order of the fields is clone size, J gene, D gene, V gene, CDR3 DNA, CDR3 protein. D genes are given only for firm matches. The size field is filled for only some rows; it gives once, few, many or a size class.

clone_size: few
j_call: TRBJ2-7
d_call: TRBD1
v_call: TRBV7-9
cdr3_nt: TGTGCCAGCAGCTCCGGACAGGGGCTCTCCTACGAGCAGTACTTC
cdr3_aa: CASSSGQGLSYEQYF

clone_size: -
j_call: TRBJ1-3
d_call: -
v_call: TRBV28
cdr3_nt: TGTGCCAGCAGTTTAGCGGGAGAAGGAAACACCATATATTTT
cdr3_aa: CASSLAGEGNTIYF

clone_size: -
j_call: TRBJ1-1
d_call: -
v_call: TRBV13
cdr3_nt: TGTGCCAGCAGCATCCTCCCAAACACTGAAGCTTTCTTT
cdr3_aa: CASSILPNTEAFF

clone_size: many
j_call: TRBJ2-1
d_call: TRBD2
v_call: TRBV27
cdr3_nt: TGTGCCAGCAGAATAGCGGGACCTACCTACAATGAGCAGTTCTTC
cdr3_aa: CASRIAGPTYNEQFF

clone_size: many
j_call: TRBJ2-3
d_call: -
v_call: TRBV27
cdr3_nt: TGTGCCAGCAGTTTAGGGACCAGTAAACCCACAGATACGCAGTATTTT
cdr3_aa: CASSLGTSKPTDTQYF

clone_size: many
j_call: TRBJ2-3
d_call: TRBD2
v_call: TRBV24-1
cdr3_nt: TGTGCCACCAGTGATAAGACTAGCGGGAGGTCAGATACGCAGTATTTT
cdr3_aa: CATSDKTSGRSDTQYF

clone_size: many
j_call: TRBJ2-1
d_call: TRBD2
v_call: TRBV2
cdr3_nt: TGTGCCAGCAGTGAATCGGGACTAGACGGTAATGAGCAGTTCTTC
cdr3_aa: CASSESGLDGNEQFF

clone_size: -
j_call: TRBJ1-1
d_call: -
v_call: TRBV13
cdr3_nt: TGTGCCAGCAGCTTAGGTCCTGGGAAGGGTAGGAGTACTGAAGCTTTCTTT
cdr3_aa: CASSLGPGKGRSTEAFF

clone_size: few
j_call: TRBJ2-2
d_call: TRBD2
v_call: TRBV20-1
cdr3_nt: TGCAGTGCTAGATCTAGGACTAGCGGGAACACCGGGGAGCTGTTTTTT
cdr3_aa: CSARSRTSGNTGELFF

clone_size: few
j_call: TRBJ2-4
d_call: TRBD1
v_call: TRBV2
cdr3_nt: TGTGCCAGCAGTGATACAGGGGGCGCCAAAAACATTCAGTACTTC
cdr3_aa: CASSDTGGAKNIQYF

clone_size: -
j_call: TRBJ2-5
d_call: TRBD2
v_call: TRBV10-2
cdr3_nt: TGCGCCAGCAGTGATTTAGCGGGAGAAGAGACCCAGTACTTC
cdr3_aa: CASSDLAGEETQYF

clone_size: -
j_call: TRBJ1-1
d_call: TRBD1
v_call: TRBV7-9
cdr3_nt: TGTGCCAGCAGCTCCTCCGGGACAGTGATGAACACTGAAGCTTTCTTT
cdr3_aa: CASSSSGTVMNTEAFF

clone_size: -
j_call: TRBJ2-2
d_call: -
v_call: TRBV2
cdr3_nt: TGTGCCAGCAGGGCGAGAGGGCCCTCCACCGGGGAGCCGTTTTTT
cdr3_aa: CASRARGPSTGEPFF

clone_size: few
j_call: TRBJ2-7
d_call: TRBD1
v_call: TRBV27
cdr3_nt: TGTGCCAGCAGTTTAAGGGACAGCCCCTACGAGCAGTACTTC
cdr3_aa: CASSLRDSPYEQYF

clone_size: -
j_call: TRBJ2-5
d_call: TRBD2
v_call: TRBV12-3/TRBV12-4
cdr3_nt: TGTGCCAGCAGTTTCTTGTTTCCTAGCGGGAGATTTGGGACCCAGTACTTC
cdr3_aa: CASSFLFPSGRFGTQYF

clone_size: few
j_call: TRBJ1-5
d_call: -
v_call: TRBV3-1
cdr3_nt: TGTGCCAGCAGCCAAGATCTGGGACGACCCCAGCATTTT
cdr3_aa: CASSQDLGRPQHF

clone_size: -
j_call: TRBJ2-1
d_call: -
v_call: TRBV7-9
cdr3_nt: TGTGCCAGCAGCACATCCTCAGGGTTATCTCAAAATGAGCAGTTCTTC
cdr3_aa: CASSTSSGLSQNEQFF

clone_size: few
j_call: TRBJ2-1
d_call: -
v_call: TRBV20-1
cdr3_nt: TGCAGTGCTAGATCACCGACAGAGTCAGCCACCTACAATGAGCAGTTCTTC
cdr3_aa: CSARSPTESATYNEQFF

clone_size: -
j_call: TRBJ2-7
d_call: -
v_call: TRBV5-1
cdr3_nt: TGCGCCAGCAGCTTATCGTCCGGGACCTCCTACGAGCAGTACTTC
cdr3_aa: CASSLSSGTSYEQYF

clone_size: -
j_call: TRBJ2-3
d_call: TRBD2
v_call: TRBV7-2
cdr3_nt: TGTGCCGCTCCTCCTTTAGCGGGAGAAGGAGATACGCAGTATTTT
cdr3_aa: CAAPPLAGEGDTQYF

clone_size: few
j_call: TRBJ2-3
d_call: TRBD2
v_call: TRBV24-1
cdr3_nt: TGTGCCACCAGTGATTTGACTAGCGGGATCACAGATACGCAGTATTTT
cdr3_aa: CATSDLTSGITDTQYF

clone_size: -
j_call: TRBJ2-2
d_call: -
v_call: TRBV12-3/TRBV12-4
cdr3_nt: TGTACCAGCAGGTCGAGGGGTGCCGGGGAGCTGTTTTTT
cdr3_aa: CTSRSRGAGELFF

clone_size: few
j_call: TRBJ2-2
d_call: TRBD1
v_call: TRBV28
cdr3_nt: TGTGCCAGCAGTACGCGGGGGGACAGGGGTACTAGCGAGAACACCGGGGAGCTGTTTTTT
cdr3_aa: CASSTRGDRGTSENTGELFF

clone_size: -
j_call: TRBJ1-2
d_call: -
v_call: TRBV9
cdr3_nt: TGTGCCAGCAGCGTAGCTGAGCAGGACCTTTTAGGCTATGGCTACACCTTC
cdr3_aa: CASSVAEQDLLGYGYTF

clone_size: -
j_call: TRBJ2-2
d_call: -
v_call: TRBV3-1
cdr3_nt: TGTGCCAGCAGCCATCGGAGCTGGGACTCCCAAATGACGAACACCGGGGAGCTGTTTTTT
cdr3_aa: CASSHRSWDSQMTNTGELFF

clone_size: few
j_call: TRBJ1-1
d_call: -
v_call: TRBV11-2
cdr3_nt: TGTGCCAGCAGCTTAAGAGAGGTAGAGTTAGGGTCTGAAGCTTTCTTT
cdr3_aa: CASSLREVELGSEAFF

clone_size: -
j_call: TRBJ2-7
d_call: TRBD2
v_call: TRBV11-2
cdr3_nt: TGTGCCAGCAGTTACTCGGGACTAGGCGTCGACGAGCAGTACTTC
cdr3_aa: CASSYSGLGVDEQYF

clone_size: few
j_call: TRBJ1-5
d_call: -
v_call: TRBV6-6
cdr3_nt: TGTGCCAGCAGTTACGGCAGGGGCAATCAGCCCCAGCATTTT
cdr3_aa: CASSYGRGNQPQHF

clone_size: -
j_call: TRBJ1-2
d_call: TRBD1
v_call: TRBV27
cdr3_nt: TGTGCCAGCAGTTTATCCTCAGGGGGCGGTGGCTACACCTTC
cdr3_aa: CASSLSSGGGGYTF

clone_size: -
j_call: TRBJ2-7
d_call: TRBD2
v_call: TRBV20-1
cdr3_nt: TGCAGTGCGGATGTAGCGGGAGCGGGTCACGAGCAGTACTTC
cdr3_aa: CSADVAGAGHEQYF

clone_size: -
j_call: TRBJ1-5
d_call: -
v_call: TRBV19
cdr3_nt: TGTGCCAGTAGTATTAGGGTGAATCAGCCCCAGCATTTT
cdr3_aa: CASSIRVNQPQHF

clone_size: -
j_call: TRBJ2-2
d_call: -
v_call: TRBV19
cdr3_nt: TGTGCCAGTAGTATAGAACGGTCAGCCACCGGGGAGCTGTTTTTT
cdr3_aa: CASSIERSATGELFF

clone_size: few
j_call: TRBJ2-2
d_call: TRBD2
v_call: TRBV12-3/TRBV12-4
cdr3_nt: TGTGCCAGCAGTAAATTTCCGGGACTAGCGGATTACACCGGGGAGCTGTTTTTT
cdr3_aa: CASSKFPGLADYTGELFF

clone_size: many
j_call: TRBJ1-1
d_call: -
v_call: TRBV20-1
cdr3_nt: TGCAGTGCTAGAGACCCCAACAAGGACACTGAAGCTTTCTTT
cdr3_aa: CSARDPNKDTEAFF

clone_size: -
j_call: TRBJ2-3
d_call: TRBD2
v_call: TRBV3-1
cdr3_nt: TGTGCCAGCAGCCAAAGCGGGATGCCCACAGATACGCAGTATTTT
cdr3_aa: CASSQSGMPTDTQYF

clone_size: many
j_call: TRBJ2-3
d_call: -
v_call: TRBV20-1
cdr3_nt: TGCAGTGCTACCACCCCCCTAGTCCACACAGATACGCAGTATTTT
cdr3_aa: CSATTPLVHTDTQYF

clone_size: many
j_call: TRBJ2-3
d_call: -
v_call: TRBV7-7
cdr3_nt: TGTGCCAGCACAATTAGCGACACAGATACGCAGTATTTT
cdr3_aa: CASTISDTDTQYF

clone_size: -
j_call: TRBJ2-2
d_call: -
v_call: TRBV2
cdr3_nt: TGTGCCAGCAGGGGGGCAGACGCGAACACCGGGGAGCTGTTTTTT
cdr3_aa: CASRGADANTGELFF

clone_size: many
j_call: TRBJ2-3
d_call: TRBD2
v_call: TRBV7-8
cdr3_nt: TGTGCCAGCAGCTTCCCCCGACCCCGACTAGCGGGAGAGCCAGATACGCAGTATTTT
cdr3_aa: CASSFPRPRLAGEPDTQYF